The 7 T cell receptor beta chains below were found in one sample sequenced in a study of blood T cell repertoires in COVID-19. The protocol was immunoSEQ multiplex PCR, while the TCRdb copy is restricted to in-frame clones and leaves out a portion. The sample lists approximately 360,000 clones; around 92% were seen once. The source material was peripheral blood. The source of these receptors is a man aged 40-50 years with acute or convalescent COVID-19.

The chain uses TRBV7-9 and TRBJ1-5; 9 bases fit TRBD1. Unmatched junction bases numbered 3, after V lost 5 bases and J lost 4 bases. Germline V gene data show CDR1 as SEHNR and CDR2 as FQNEAQ (reference sequence). The CDR3 is 14 residues long. DNA of the CDR3: TGTGCCAGCAGCCCTGGACAGGGGAATCAGCCCCAGCATTTT. This sequence encodes CASSPGQGNQPQHF.

The table lists this clone with a few counts. The rearrangement joins TRBV19 to TRBJ2-2; 7 bases are a match to TRBD1. Looked up from germline, CDR1 is LNHDA and CDR2 is SQIVND (reference sequence). V gave up 3 bases and J gave up 6 bases; unmatched junction bases: 10. The CDR3 has 16 amino acids. The CDR3 region is CASSIHRGEAAGELFF. The CDR3 region has the DNA TGTGCCAGTAGTATTCACAGGGGAGAGGCGGCCGGGGAGCTGTTTTTT.

The V call is TRBV2, the J call TRBJ2-5; 7 nucleotides line up with TRBD2. Germline values: CDR1 SNHLY, CDR2 FYNNEI. Losses at the gene ends were 1 base for V and 3 bases for J; bases not matched to a gene: 2. CDR3 length: 14 residues. The CDR3 sequence is CASSEGLAEETQYF. The DNA for the CDR3 is TGTGCCAGCAGTGAAGGACTAGCCGAAGAGACCCAGTACTTC. Full variable domain (missing parts from reference TRBV2 and TRBJ2-5): EPEVTQTPSHQVTQMGQEVILRCVPISNHLYFYWYRQILGQKVEFLVSFYNNEISEKSEIFDDQFSVERPDGSNFTLKIRSTKLEDSAMYFCASSEGLAEETQYFGPGTRLLVL.

This sequence joins TRBV9 and TRBJ1-1; TRBD1 matches 8 bases. The germline V gene has CDR1 SGDLS and CDR2 YYNGEE. CDR3 length equals 16 residues. Trimming took 3 bases from V and 4 from J; bases not matched to a gene: 11. CDR3 bases: TGTGCCAGCAGCGCCCGGGCAGGGGGCATGGGCACTGAAGCTTTCTTT. Amino acid sequence: CASSARAGGMGTEAFF.

The genes are TRBV5-4 and TRBJ2-3, with D possibly being TRBD1 (6 bases). Per germline, CDR1 SGHNT and CDR2 YYREEE (reference sequence). The CDR3 loop spans 14 amino acids. Trimming took 5 bases from V and 2 from J, leaving 12 bases between them. The CDR3: CASRFGDTTDTQYF. Here the CDR3 DNA reads TGTGCCAGCAGATTTGGGGACACCACAGATACGCAGTATTTT. Drawing the rest from reference TRBV5-4 and TRBJ2-3, the complete variable domain is ETGVTQSPTHLIKTRGQQVTLRCSSQSGHNTVSWYQQALGQGPQFIFQYYREEENGRGNFPPRFSGLQFPNYSSELNVNALELDDSALYLCASRFGDTTDTQYFGPGTRLTVL.

This chain uses TRBV18 with TRBJ2-3; 7 bases line up with TRBD1. The CDR3 covers 20 residues. Germline V gives CDR1 KGHSH, CDR2 LQKENI. Trimming at V came to 0 bases and at J to 3 bases, leaving 18 bases not matched to a gene. CDR3 DNA: TGTGCCAGCTCACCACCGGGTTCGACAGGGATTTTAATTGTGACAGATACGCAGTATTTT. This gives the protein CASSPPGSTGILIVTDTQYF.

This clone showed up just once. This chain connects TRBV5-1 to TRBJ2-7, with 7 positions matching TRBD2. The germline CDR1 and CDR2 sequences are SGHRS and YFSETQ. The CDR3 is made up of 16 amino acids. Losses at the gene ends were 0 bases for V and 2 bases for J; bases not matched to a gene: 8. The CDR3: CASSLGGSGGPYEQYF. The CDR3 nucleotides read TGCGCCAGCAGCTTGGGAGGTTCGGGGGGTCCCTACGAGCAGTACTTC. Full variable domain (rest looked up from reference TRBV5-1 and TRBJ2-7): KAGVTQTPRYLIKTRGQQVTLSCSPISGHRSVSWYQQTPGQGLQFLFEYFSETQRNKGNFPGRFSGRQFSNSRSEMNVSTLELGDSALYLCASSLGGSGGPYEQYFGPGTRLTVT.